This T cell receptor (beta chain) was documented in a study of T cell changes during pregnancy in multiple sclerosis. The germline gives CDR1 KGHSH, CDR2 LQKENI. The CDR3 runs 13 residues. V lost 2 bases and J 2 bases, leaving 4 bases between the germline ends. This table comes from immunoSEQ multiplex PCR, and its TCRdb copy is limited to in-frame clones, with some not included. Altogether about 86,000 clones are present, 75% to 95% being singletons, with the ten largest covering around 2%. The clonotype comes from a female donor in good health, enrolled as a control in a pregnancy study. The chain employs TRBV18 and TRBJ1-5; D remains ambiguous. The sequencing here drew on peripheral blood, taken in the first trimester of pregnancy. The CDR3 loop is CASSPGGNQPQHF. DNA for the CDR3: TGTGCCAGCTCACCAGGAGGCAATCAGCCCCAGCATTTT.